The T cell receptor beta chain described here comes from a study of T cell changes during pregnancy in multiple sclerosis. Using immunoSEQ multiplex PCR, the repertoire was profiled, and TCRdb retains in-frame clones only, with some absent. Among about 68,000 clones, around nine tenths were seen once, and the ten largest hold 1.5%. With 6 bases clipped from V and 7 bases from J, the junction kept 13 bases outside the gene matches. The germline V gene encodes CDR1 SGHTA and CDR2 FQGTGA. This CDR3 comprises 16 residues. Material: peripheral blood, obtained in the third trimester of pregnancy. The V call is TRBV7-3, the J call TRBJ1-2, with 11 bases lining up with TRBD1. The sequence derives from a female donor with multiple sclerosis, enrolled in a pregnancy study. CDR3 residues: CASRLPGQGVFGGYTF. In nucleotides, the CDR3 is TGTGCCAGCAGGTTACCGGGACAGGGGGTTTTCGGTGGCTACACCTTC.